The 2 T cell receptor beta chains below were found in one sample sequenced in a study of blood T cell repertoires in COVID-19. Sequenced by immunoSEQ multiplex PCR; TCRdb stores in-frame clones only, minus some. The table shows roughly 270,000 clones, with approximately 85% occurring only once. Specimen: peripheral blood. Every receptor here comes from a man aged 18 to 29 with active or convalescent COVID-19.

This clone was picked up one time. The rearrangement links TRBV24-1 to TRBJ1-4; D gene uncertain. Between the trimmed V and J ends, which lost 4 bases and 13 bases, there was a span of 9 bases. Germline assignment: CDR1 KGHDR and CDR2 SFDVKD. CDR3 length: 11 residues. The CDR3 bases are TGTGCCACCAGTGAGGCCGGGAGACTGTTTTTT. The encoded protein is CATSEAGRLFF.

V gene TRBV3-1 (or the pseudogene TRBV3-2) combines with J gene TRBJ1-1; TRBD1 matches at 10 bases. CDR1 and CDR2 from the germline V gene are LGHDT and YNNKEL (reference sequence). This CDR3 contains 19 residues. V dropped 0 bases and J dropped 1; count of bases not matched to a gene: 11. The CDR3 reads CASSQERDRGWHWNTEAFF. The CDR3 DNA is TGTGCCAGCAGCCAAGAACGGGACAGGGGCTGGCACTGGAACACTGAAGCTTTCTTT.